The rows below give T cell receptor beta chains drawn from one sample of a study of T cell responses to AZD1222 COVID-19 vaccine. The protocol was immunoSEQ multiplex PCR, while the TCRdb copy is restricted to in-frame clones and leaves out a portion. The sample yields around 100,000 clones, nearly 90% seen once. Sequenced here: peripheral blood, sampled on day 0 of AZD1222 vaccination. These receptors all stem from an adult in good health. Both conserved end residues are part of each CDR3. D genes are given only for firm matches. Clone sizes are given selectively: once, few, many, or a class where the clone is expanded.

J gene | clone size | D gene | V gene | CDR3 protein | CDR3 DNA
TRBJ2-1 | - | TRBD1 | TRBV7-8 | CASSKGTVNEQFF | TGTGCCAGCAGCAAGGGGACAGTCAATGAGCAGTTCTTC
TRBJ1-1 | - | TRBD1 | TRBV19 | CASSPGGTGGTEAFF | TGTGCCAGTAGTCCTGGAGGGACAGGGGGCACTGAAGCTTTCTTT
TRBJ1-5 | - | - | TRBV6-2/TRBV6-3 | CASSYGGEQHF | TGTGCCAGCAGTTACGGGGGAGAGCAGCATTTT
TRBJ1-2 | - | - | TRBV2 | CASSPLGGAANYGYTF | TGTGCCAGCAGCCCCCTCGGGGGGGCGGCTAACTATGGCTACACCTTC
TRBJ2-7 | - | TRBD1 | TRBV9 | CASSVEGTGSIYEQYF | TGTGCCAGCAGCGTAGAAGGGACAGGGAGCATCTACGAGCAGTACTTC
TRBJ2-1 | - | - | TRBV6-4 | CASSDRPPFGEQFF | TGTGCCAGCAGTGACAGGCCACCCTTCGGTGAGCAGTTCTTC
TRBJ2-1 | - | - | TRBV29-1 | CSASGTPTWEQFF | TGCAGCGCCTCCGGGACCCCTACTTGGGAGCAGTTCTTC
TRBJ1-2 | once | TRBD1 | TRBV4-3 | CASSQQNRGRGGYTF | TGCGCCAGCAGTCAACAGAACAGGGGGAGAGGTGGCTACACCTTC
TRBJ1-5 | - | TRBD1 | TRBV4-2 | CASSQDFRDSNSNQPQHF | TGTGCCAGCAGCCAAGACTTCCGGGACAGTAATAGCAATCAGCCCCAGCATTTT
TRBJ1-1 | few | - | TRBV12-3/TRBV12-4 | CASTRYPSPEAFF | TGTGCCAGCACCCGGTACCCCTCTCCTGAAGCTTTCTTT
TRBJ2-7 | - | - | TRBV10-3 | CAISESVGLHEQYF | TGTGCCATCAGTGAGTCGGTAGGACTCCACGAGCAGTACTTC
TRBJ1-3 | - | TRBD1 | TRBV3-1/TRBV3-2 | CASRPTGAGNTIYF | TGTGCCAGCAGGCCCACAGGGGCTGGAAACACCATATATTTT
TRBJ2-5 | once | - | TRBV19 | CASSDLGAQTQYF | TGTGCCAGTAGTGACCTAGGGGCTCAAACCCAGTACTTC
TRBJ1-2 | - | - | TRBV29-1 | CSVRRGENGYTF | TGCAGCGTTCGCAGGGGTGAAAATGGCTACACCTTC
TRBJ1-4 | - | - | TRBV5-8 | CASSLARQRYEKLFF | TGTGCCAGCAGCTTGGCCCGGCAGAGATATGAAAAACTGTTTTTT
TRBJ2-4 | - | - | TRBV7-2 | CASSSEPGNAKNIQYF | TGTGCCAGCAGCTCCGAACCTGGTAATGCCAAAAACATTCAGTACTTC
TRBJ1-6 | - | TRBD1 | TRBV5-1 | CASSLDRGTNNSPLHF | TGCGCCAGCAGCTTGGACAGGGGGACGAATAATTCACCCCTCCACTTT
TRBJ1-4 | - | - | TRBV5-5 | CASSLVGQEEKLFF | TGTGCCAGCAGCTTGGTGGGTCAGGAGGAAAAACTGTTTTTT
TRBJ2-1 | - | TRBD2 | TRBV10-3 | CAVAGTSYNEQFF | TGTGCCGTAGCGGGGACCTCCTACAATGAGCAGTTCTTC
TRBJ1-6 | - | TRBD1 | TRBV9 | CASSVRGDRARSPLHF | TGTGCCAGCAGCGTAAGGGGCGACAGGGCGCGTTCACCCCTCCACTTT
TRBJ1-1 | once | TRBD1 | TRBV19 | CASSLDRGPLMNTEAFF | TGTGCCAGTTCTTTGGACAGGGGGCCGTTAATGAACACTGAAGCTTTCTTT
TRBJ1-1 | - | TRBD1 | TRBV9 | CASSARTGDGGTEAFF | TGTGCCAGCAGCGCCCGGACAGGGGATGGGGGCACTGAAGCTTTCTTT
TRBJ1-5 | - | - | TRBV5-1 | CASSYVARDIESNQPQHF | TGCGCCAGCAGCTACGTCGCCCGGGACATAGAGAGCAATCAGCCCCAGCATTTT
TRBJ2-3 | - | - | TRBV2 | CASSQDGGPDTQYF | TGTGCCAGCAGTCAGGACGGTGGACCAGATACGCAGTATTTT
TRBJ2-3 | few | - | TRBV13 | CASSPGRLTDTQYF | TGTGCCAGCAGCCCAGGACGGCTCACAGATACGCAGTATTTT
TRBJ1-2 | - | - | TRBV3-1/TRBV3-2 | CASSQSASGGYTF | TGTGCCAGCAGCCAGTCGGCCTCAGGGGGCTACACCTTC
TRBJ1-1 | - | - | TRBV14 | CASSQQRNTEAFF | TGTGCCAGCAGCCAGCAACGGAACACTGAAGCTTTCTTT
TRBJ2-7 | - | - | TRBV9 | CASSVAHQGATYEQYF | TGTGCCAGCAGCGTAGCCCATCAAGGGGCGACCTACGAGCAGTACTTC
TRBJ1-5 | - | - | TRBV21-1 | CASSKEVPPSGSYSNQPQHF | TGTGCCAGCAGCAAAGAAGTTCCTCCCAGTGGGTCTTATAGCAATCAGCCCCAGCATTTT
TRBJ1-2 | few | - | TRBV18 | CASSPQGRRLNYGYTF | TGTGCCAGCTCACCACAGGGACGGCGACTTAACTATGGCTACACCTTC
TRBJ1-4 | once | - | TRBV7-9 | CASTSKTTNEKLFF | TGTGCCAGCACCTCCAAGACAACTAATGAAAAACTGTTTTTT
TRBJ2-3 | few | - | TRBV4-3 | CASSQDTLSDTQYF | TGCGCCAGCAGCCAAGATACTCTATCGGATACGCAGTATTTT
TRBJ1-5 | once | TRBD1 | TRBV19 | CASTIKQGVNQPQHF | TGTGCCAGTACAATAAAACAGGGGGTGAATCAGCCCCAGCATTTT
TRBJ2-1 | - | - | TRBV19 | CASSTGQYSYNEQFF | TGTGCCAGTAGTACCGGACAGTACTCCTACAATGAGCAGTTCTTC
TRBJ1-5 | - | - | TRBV6-1 | CASSDRRGERVNQPQHF | TGTGCCAGCAGTGATAGGAGGGGTGAGAGGGTCAATCAGCCCCAGCATTTT
TRBJ1-5 | - | - | TRBV3-1/TRBV3-2 | CASSQGGWGSNQPQHF | TGTGCCAGCAGCCAAGGGGGTTGGGGTAGCAATCAGCCCCAGCATTTT
TRBJ2-5 | - | TRBD1 | TRBV5-4 | CASSPGTGPQETQYF | TGTGCCAGCAGCCCCGGGACAGGGCCTCAAGAGACCCAGTACTTC
TRBJ2-1 | - | - | TRBV29-1 | CSVYRGSEQFF | TGCAGCGTTTACCGGGGGAGTGAGCAGTTCTTC
TRBJ2-2 | - | TRBD2 | TRBV5-1 | CASSATSGASNGELFF | TGCGCCAGCAGCGCGACTAGCGGGGCTTCGAACGGGGAGCTGTTTTTT
TRBJ1-2 | - | - | TRBV3-1/TRBV3-2 | CASSPGTTNYGYTF | TGTGCCAGCAGCCCAGGGACTACTAACTATGGCTACACCTTC
TRBJ2-3 | - | - | TRBV4-2 | CASSQDLSTDTQYF | TGTGCCAGCAGCCAAGATCTCAGCACAGATACGCAGTATTTT
TRBJ1-2 | few | - | TRBV6-2/TRBV6-3 | CASSYPLDSANYGYTF | TGTGCCAGCAGTTACCCCTTGGACAGCGCTAACTATGGCTACACCTTC
TRBJ2-1 | few | - | TRBV7-2 | CASSLMYNEQFF | TGTGCCAGCAGCTTGATGTACAATGAGCAGTTCTTC
TRBJ1-4 | - | - | TRBV6-5 | CASSYSGVNEKLFF | TGTGCCAGCAGTTACTCGGGGGTAAATGAAAAACTGTTTTTT
TRBJ1-1 | - | - | TRBV28 | CASSSGGGLDEAFF | TGTGCCAGCAGTTCAGGTGGGGGGCTTGATGAAGCTTTCTTT
TRBJ2-5 | - | - | TRBV7-2 | CASSLVSGEETQYF | TGTGCCAGCAGCTTAGTCTCCGGTGAAGAGACCCAGTACTTC
TRBJ2-1 | - | - | TRBV27 | CASSLRGSEQFF | TGTGCCAGCAGTTTACGAGGGAGTGAGCAGTTCTTC
TRBJ2-7 | - | - | TRBV24-1 | CATSDPHSYEQYF | TGTGCCACCAGTGATCCCCACAGCTACGAGCAGTACTTC
TRBJ1-5 | - | - | TRBV2 | CASSEWGRSQPQHF | TGTGCCAGCAGTGAATGGGGCCGGAGTCAGCCCCAGCATTTT
TRBJ1-2 | - | - | TRBV19 | CASSLIQGFYGYTF | TGTGCCAGTAGTTTGATACAGGGTTTCTATGGCTACACCTTC
TRBJ2-6 | - | - | TRBV9 | CASSKDITSGANVLTF | TGTGCCAGCAGCAAGGACATTACCTCTGGGGCCAACGTCCTGACTTTC